In its sample, the clone carrying this TCR delta chain was seen a few times. This entry comes from a study of gamma-delta chains in newborns, infants, children. Turning to the study itself: Microbial exposure reportedly drives polyclonal innate γδ T cell expansion after birth.

TCRdb used CATT to re-call clones from the reads. Counted here are 10,000 to 14,000 delta-chain clones, approximately 9.7% occurring once; the ten biggest clones make up roughly 3.8%. With 0 bases removed from V and 7 bases from J, the gap between germline ends came to 26 bases. Germline-derived CDR1 and CDR2 are GEAIGNYY and EKD. There are 18 residues in the CDR3. The sequence came from a child who was a newborn, infant or young child, either healthy, febrile or measles-vaccinated (not recorded which). The sequenced sample was blood. The chain employs TRDV2 and TRDJ1; D is tentatively TRDD2 or TRDD3 (7 bases each). CDR3 sequence (DNA): TGTGCCTGTGACACCGTTCCTACCCGTACTGCTGGGGGTACTAAACTCATCTTT. Encoded protein: CACDTVPTRTAGGTKLIF.